Below are 11 T cell receptor beta chains sequenced from a single sample in a study of PD-L1 blockade in urothelial cancer. Time point given: pretreatment peripheral blood. The assay was immunoSEQ multiplex PCR, and TCRdb's table has in-frame clones only and misses some. In the table there are tens of thousands of clones, 82% of which are singletons. The input for sequencing was PBMCs, taken around atezolizumab (anti-PD-L1) treatment. All receptors come from a man aged 50-60 years with urothelial cancer.

V gene TRBV30 combines with J gene TRBJ1-2; D gene unclear. This CDR3 region has 12 residues. Germline values: CDR1 GTSNPN, CDR2 SVGIG (reference sequence). Trimming left V 0 bases short and J 7 bases short, with 9 bases between. The CDR3 nucleotides read TGTGCCTGGAGTGTCCCCTGGAGTGGCTACACCTTC. Its protein is CAWSVPWSGYTF. Complete variable domain (other parts from reference TRBV30 and TRBJ1-2): SQTIHQWPATLVQPVGSPLSLECTVEGTSNPNLYWYRQAAGRGLQLLFYSVGIGQISSEVPQNLSASRPQDRQFILSSKKLLLSDSGFYLCAWSVPWSGYTFGSGTRLTVV.

The chain recombines TRBV6-1 with TRBJ2-7, with D tentatively TRBD2 (5 bases). The CDR3 consists of 13 residues. The germline CDR1 and CDR2 sequences are MNHNS and SASEGT. V lost 4 bases, J lost 3 bases, and 10 bases lay in between. CDR3 sequence reads: CASSAQRSYEQYF. Written as DNA, the CDR3 is TGTGCCAGCAGTGCTCAGCGGAGCTACGAGCAGTACTTC.

J is TRBJ1-6 and V is TRBV2; TRBD1 aligns across 9 bases. Trimming removed 7 bases from V and 6 bases from J; junction bases left unmatched: 19. Germline V lookup: CDR1 SNHLY, CDR2 FYNNEI. The CDR3 is made up of 19 amino acids. The CDR3: CASTAGWRSGDRVNSPLHF. CDR3 DNA sequence: TGTGCCAGCACTGCGGGTTGGCGCTCGGGGGACAGGGTTAATTCACCCCTCCACTTT.

V gene TRBV11-1 combines with J gene TRBJ2-7, with a tentative D call TRBD2 (6 bases). The CDR3 runs to 15 residues. V was cut by 2 bases and J by 4 bases, with 15 bases left in between. Looked up from germline, CDR1 is SGHAT and CDR2 is FQDESV (reference sequence). Here the CDR3 DNA reads TGTGCCAGCAGCTTACAAGGGACGGGAGTTTACGAGCAGTACTTC. Its translation: CASSLQGTGVYEQYF.

The chain joins TRBV10-1 to TRBJ2-7; 9 positions match TRBD1. J was trimmed by 2 bases and V by 5 bases; bases with no gene match: 4. This CDR3 contains 14 residues. CDR1 is WNHNN and CDR2 is SYGVQD in the germline V gene (reference sequence). The CDR3 nucleotides are TGCGCCAGCAGTACCGGGACAGGGACCTACGAGCAGTACTTC. Translation: CASSTGTGTYEQYF.

The CDR3 sequence: CASSPGQGARDTQYF. DNA for the CDR3: TGCGCCAGCAGCCCGGGACAGGGGGCGCGTGATACGCAGTATTTT. The chain links TRBV5-1 to TRBJ2-3; 12 bases are shared with TRBD1. Germline V CDR1 and CDR2: SGHRS, YFSETQ. Germline trimming cut 4 bases from V and 6 bases from J; bases unmatched to any gene: 6. This CDR3 region has 15 residues.

V and J are TRBV18 and TRBJ2-1, with D perhaps TRBD1 (6 bases). The V end was cut by 3 bases, the J end by 0 bases, with 9 bases between. In germline, CDR1 is KGHSH, CDR2 LQKENI. This CDR3 is 15 amino acids long. CDR3 protein: CASSPGAYSYNEQFF. The CDR3 coding sequence is TGTGCCAGCTCACCGGGGGCTTACTCCTACAATGAGCAGTTCTTC. Using reference TRBV18 and TRBJ2-1 for the parts outside the CDR3, the full variable domain is NAGVMQNPRHLVRRRGQEARLRCSPMKGHSHVYWYRQLPEEGLKFMVYLQKENIIDESGMPKERFSAEFPKEGPSILRIQQVVRGDSAAYFCASSPGAYSYNEQFFGPGTRLTVL.

V and J are TRBV11-2 and TRBJ2-1; D perhaps matches TRBD2 (6 bases). V lost 5 bases, J lost 0 bases, and 14 bases lay in between. The germline V gene has CDR1 SGHAT and CDR2 FQNNGV. This CDR3 comprises 16 residues. The CDR3 nucleotides read TGTGCCAGCAGCCCAACGGACGGGAGCTCCTACAATGAGCAGTTCTTC. Translation: CASSPTDGSSYNEQFF.

The J gene is TRBJ2-1, the V gene TRBV5-6; 11 bases are shared with TRBD2. The CDR3 contains 15 residues. Germline CDR1 is SGHDT and CDR2 is YYEEEE. Losses at the gene ends were 3 bases for V and 10 bases for J; bases not matched to a gene: 9. This CDR3 is CASSSLAGGVTEQFF. CDR3 bases: TGTGCCAGCAGCTCCTTAGCGGGGGGGGTGACGGAGCAGTTCTTC. Together with reference TRBV5-6 and TRBJ2-1, the CDR3 gives the full variable domain: DAGVTQSPTHLIKTRGQQVTLRCSPKSGHDTVSWYQQALGQGPQFIFQYYEEEERQRGNFPDRFSGHQFPNYSSELNVNALLLGDSALYLCASSSLAGGVTEQFFGPGTRLTVL.

The chain has TRBV5-6 and TRBJ2-2; D is uncertain. The CDR3 spans 16 residues. Germline V gives CDR1 SGHDT, CDR2 YYEEEE. Trimming took off 4 bases at V and 0 bases at J, with 13 bases between the two ends. CDR3 in DNA: TGTGCCAGCAGCCGCTTTGAGGTCGCGAACACCGGGGAGCTGTTTTTT. Its protein is CASSRFEVANTGELFF.

V gene TRBV7-2 combines with J gene TRBJ1-6; no reliable D call. CDR3 size: 12 residues. V was trimmed by 2 bases and J by 10 bases, leaving 6 bases between them. CDR1 SGHTA and CDR2 FQGNSA come from the germline V gene. CDR3 nucleotide sequence: TGTGCCAGCAGCTTAAGCCGGTCACCCCTCCACTTT. As protein: CASSLSRSPLHF.